This T cell receptor beta chain was sequenced in a study of beta chain features in type 1 diabetes. Study-wide findings and caveats: For Type 1 diabetes patients, all four CD4+ subsets carried TCRB CDR3s that were moderately but significantly shorter.

Details on this clone: The antigen is not known.

TCRB transcripts that were expressed got sequenced, as all of the isolated RNA had been reverse transcribed. About 3.6 million reads on average were seen across naive, central memory and regulatory T cell samples. TCRdb's table, derived via immunoSEQ multiplex PCR, lists solely in-frame clones and lacks some. The table includes a few hundred thousand clones, 8.5% to 10% detected once. Trimming cost V 5 bases and J 6 bases; bases outside gene matches: 9. CDR3 size: 15 residues. Per germline, CDR1 SGHAT and CDR2 FQNNGV. The TCR was taken from a man aged 30 to 45 with type 1 diabetes. Sequencing used central memory CD4+ T cells from blood. The chain couples TRBV11-2 to TRBJ2-2; TRBD1 agrees at 7 bases. The CDR3 sequence: CASSDRQGWAGELFF. The CDR3 DNA is TGTGCCAGCAGCGATCGACAGGGTTGGGCCGGGGAGCTGTTTTTT.